This T cell receptor (beta chain) originates from a study of Graves' ophthalmopathy and Graves' hyperthyroidism. Hyperthyroidism patients had new diagnoses, durations under 2 months, and ages of 18 to 65. Other autoimmune disease, uncontrolled infection, pregnancy and lactation led to exclusion. The authors diagnosed from clinical symptoms, serum thyroxine, TRAb, thyroid ultrasound and orbital computed tomography. Amplified material comprised TCR beta CDR3 regions derived from RNA transcripts. The library came from an HTBI-primed first-round RT-PCR and a second-round multiplex PCR. A single record per CDR3 protein comes from TCRdb applying MiXCR to the multiplex PCR reads. This sample has around 1,000,000 distinct CDR3 sequences; about two fifths occur once, and the top ten carry 11%. There are 15 residues in the CDR3. With V trimmed by 5 bases and J by 9 bases, 5 bases remained unmatched. CDR1 is SEHNR and CDR2 is FQNEAQ in the germline V gene (reference sequence).

This TCR came from an adult man with Graves' hyperthyroidism. The chain uses TRBV7-9 and TRBJ1-6; 12 positions agree with TRBD1. The sequenced sample consisted of peripheral blood or thyroid tissue (not recorded which). The CDR3: CASSQGTGGASPLHF. The CDR3 coding sequence is TGTGCCAGCAGCCAAGGGACAGGGGGCGCTTCACCCCTCCACTTT.